This TCR beta chain was captured by sequencing in a study of T cell repertoires in cytomegalovirus infection. Study at large: Recently identified HLA-C-restricted CMV epitopes were among the peptides used. CMV infection and matching HLA type were both indicated by public TCR beta signatures.

The CDR3 loop spans 13 amino acids. Unmatched junction bases numbered 4, after V lost 5 bases and J lost 3 bases. CDR1 is SGHTA and CDR2 is FQGNSA in the germline V gene. Broader study findings: Individuals carrying CMV plus the relevant HLA were identified by cumulative frequency of public TCR beta families. Dominating the ex vivo response were HLA-C-restricted CMV-specific TCR beta clonotypes.

Each CDR3 protein is one row after TCRdb ran MiXCR on the reads. The table records 150,000 or so distinct CDR3 sequences, roughly 21% of them present only once. This clonotype turned up a few times. Its antigen remains unidentified. The chain carries TRBV7-2 and TRBJ2-7; 7 bases line up with TRBD1. The sequence derives from a human donor in good health (CMV status not recorded). Some clones in this sample may be carry-over from other donors' samples. The sequencing used CD8+ T cells from cultured PBMCs, collected from culture after CMV antigen stimulation. The CDR3 DNA sequence: TGTGCCAGCAGCATCCGGGACAGCTACGAGCAGTACTTC. It encodes CASSIRDSYEQYF.